This record looks at one TCR beta chain sequence and its context. Its antigen is not known. The germline gives CDR1 MNHEY, CDR2 SVGAGI. The V end lost 4 bases, the J end lost 8 bases, and 17 bases lay between the germline ends. CDR3 length equals 15 residues. The data are from a study of Tregs in tolerant kidney transplant recipients. Assay used: immunoSEQ multiplex PCR; TCRdb lists only in-frame clones, some missing. In the table there are 68,000 or so clones, around 83% of which are singletons. Study-level results: Tregs expanded with activated donor B cells seemed most donor-specific. Findings come from small patient numbers and require larger validation.

The chain uses TRBV6-5 and TRBJ2-2; either TRBD1 or TRBD2 may fit D (5 bases each). The sequencing sample was made of CD4+ T cells from blood. The sequence was obtained from a human donor in good health. The CDR3 coding sequence is TGTGCCAGCAGTTCCCCCCGAGGGGTATTGGGGGAGCTGTTTTTT. As protein: CASSSPRGVLGELFF.